Ten or more counts support the clone carrying this TCR beta chain. Its antigen is as yet unknown. TCRdb re-called the 5' RACE reads through MiXCR, storing one row per CDR3 protein. The sample yields about 140,000 distinct CDR3 sequences, approximately 5.7% seen once. This sample was taken from a study of T-cell memory formation after mild COVID-19. The study's findings and limits: Researchers report contracting CD4+ clones mostly in CM and EM, with CD8+ clones in EMRA.

V lost 3 bases and J lost 5; bases outside the gene matches: 2. Germline V gives CDR1 SEHNR, CDR2 FQNEAQ (reference sequence). The CDR3 is 14 amino acids. This sequence was found in an adult woman who had mild COVID-19 (a few samples of this study predate the infection). Cell type and time point are not known. V is TRBV7-9 and J is TRBJ2-3; 10 bases are a match to TRBD2. The sequencing input was PBMCs or a T cell subset sorted from them (not recorded which). The CDR3 DNA reads as TGTGCCAGCAGCTTTAGCGGGAGGATAGATACGCAGTATTTT. Its translation: CASSFSGRIDTQYF.